These 31 T cell receptor delta chains share one sample of origin, sequenced in a study of Vδ1+ human thymocytes. Points from the study as a whole: In the thymus, TRG and TRD repertoires looked highly polyclonal with Gaussian CDR3 lengths.

Antigen specificity for these receptors is unknown. The template was reverse-transcribed extracted RNA. The CDR3 regions were amplified by multiplex PCR from V-gene primers to a constant-region primer. TCRdb reprocessed the multiplex PCR reads through CATT. Here the sample spans some 55,000 delta-chain clones, about a sixth being singletons. Sequenced: Vdelta1+ gamma-delta thymocytes from the thymus. The sample's subset: FACS-sorted CD3+ TCRalphabeta- TCRVdelta1+ TCRVdelta2- thymocytes. These TCRs come from a boy under two years old who had congenital heart surgery.

This clone has a handful of counts. This rearrangement joins TRDV1 to TRDJ1; 9 bases are a match to TRDD2. The CDR3 totals 20 residues. Germline trimming cut 2 bases from V and 4 bases from J; bases unmatched to any gene: 20. Germline V gene data show CDR1 as TSWWSYY and CDR2 as QGS. CDR3 protein: CALGESPSYERAWRDDKLIF. The CDR3 bases are TGTGCTCTTGGGGAATCCCCTTCCTACGAGCGTGCATGGAGGGACGATAAACTCATCTTT.

This clone was observed a handful of times. The chain carries TRDV1 and TRDJ1; 13 positions agree with TRDD3. CDR3 size: 14 residues. In germline, CDR1 is TSWWSYY, CDR2 QGS. With V trimmed by 5 bases and J by 11 bases, 8 bases remained unmatched. DNA for the CDR3: TGTGCTCTTGGGAAGGGAACTGGGGGATACGTTCTCATCTTT. This translates into CALGKGTGGYVLIF.

This clone was seen more than once but under ten times. The V call is TRDV1, the J call TRDJ1; possibly TRDD2 for D (7 bases). Germline CDR1 reads TSWWSYY; CDR2 reads QGS. V was cut by 6 bases and J by 4 bases, with 24 bases left in between. The CDR3 has 17 residues. CDR3 protein: CALGPFLRRIQHDKLIF. The CDR3 coding sequence is TGTGCTCTTGGCCCCTTCCTGAGGAGGATACAGCACGATAAACTCATCTTT.

The chain recombines TRDV1 with TRDJ1, with 8 bases identical to TRDD3. Trimming cost V 4 bases and J 5 bases; bases outside gene matches: 12. The germline V gene has CDR1 TSWWSYY and CDR2 QGS. The CDR3 runs to 16 residues. The CDR3 reads CALGGLIGDTTDKLIF. Written as DNA, the CDR3 is TGTGCTCTTGGGGGCTTAATTGGGGATACAACGGATAAACTCATCTTT.

This clone was recorded a few times. The chain uses TRDV1 and TRDJ1; TRDD3 matches 9 bases. The CDR3 loop spans 21 amino acids. CDR1 TSWWSYY and CDR2 QGS come from the germline V gene. V shed 1 base and J 0 bases; nucleotides not matched to a gene: 18. CDR3: CALGEREPTVLGDPYTDKLIF. DNA of the CDR3: TGTGCTCTTGGGGAACGAGAACCTACAGTACTGGGGGACCCGTACACCGATAAACTCATCTTT.

This chain joins TRDV1 and TRDJ1; tentative D call: TRDD3 (5 bases). The V gene lost 2 bases and the J gene lost 7 bases, with 11 bases spanning the gap. From germline, CDR1 is TSWWSYY and CDR2 QGS. The length of the CDR3 is 13 residues. In DNA, the CDR3 is TGTGCTCTTGGGGAATTTTACCTGGGTAAACTCATCTTT. Amino acid sequence: CALGEFYLGKLIF.

This sequence joins TRDV1 and TRDJ1, with 9 bases lining up with TRDD3. The V segment lost 3 bases and the J segment 5 bases; nucleotides outside the gene matches: 1. The CDR3 consists of 13 residues. In germline, CDR1 is TSWWSYY, CDR2 QGS. For the CDR3, the DNA is TGTGCTCTTGGGGACTGGGGGATGGATAAACTCATCTTT. It translates to CALGDWGMDKLIF.

This rearrangement joins TRDV2 to TRDJ1; 11 nucleotides line up with TRDD3. V shed 0 bases and J 0 bases; nucleotides not matched to a gene: 14. Looked up from germline, CDR1 is GEAIGNYY and CDR2 is EKD. CDR3 size: 20 residues. The CDR3 coding sequence is TGTGCCTGTGACACCTTTCAGGGGTGGCCTGGGGGATACCACACCGATAAACTCATCTTT. Its translation is CACDTFQGWPGGYHTDKLIF.

This clone was seen more than once but under ten times. Because the CDR3's place on the DNA is in doubt, the DNA is left out and the CDR3 is given as listed by TCRdb. This sequence joins TRAV29/DV5 and TRDJ1; the listed D gene, TRDD3, was not tested against the DNA. Germline CDR1 NSMFDY, CDR2 ISSIKDK. With termini counted, the CDR3 has 24 amino acids. The CDR3: CSVLLCSKRGFSIWGNEYTDKLIF.

Details on this clone: Other DNA sequences within the sample encode an identical CDR3. The rearrangement uses TRDV1 and TRDJ1, with 9 nucleotides matching TRDD3. The junction had 17 bases not matched to a gene; V was cut back by 5 bases and J by 4 bases. The CDR3 sequence is 18 residues long. The germline gives CDR1 TSWWSYY, CDR2 QGS. CDR3 loop: CALGTRTSFLLGDDKLIF. CDR3 DNA: TGTGCTCTTGGGACACGAACTTCCTTCTTACTGGGGGACGATAAACTCATCTTT.

The rearrangement joins TRDV1 to TRDJ1; no clear D. The CDR3 runs to 17 residues. CDR1 TSWWSYY and CDR2 QGS come from the germline V gene. V lost 0 bases and J 3 bases, leaving 17 bases between the germline ends. The DNA of the CDR3 is TGTGCTCTTGGGGAACTCGGGACTCACTGCGGGTCCGATAAACTCATCTTT. Amino acid sequence: CALGELGTHCGSDKLIF.

This clone has more than one count but fewer than ten. The rearrangement links TRDV1 to TRDJ1, with TRDD3 matching over 12 bases. The V segment lost 2 bases and the J segment 1 base; nucleotides outside the gene matches: 20. The CDR3 loop spans 22 amino acids. The germline CDR1 and CDR2 sequences are TSWWSYY and QGS. CDR3 in amino acids: CALGECLPTDTGGYPPTDKLIF. CDR3 in DNA: TGTGCTCTTGGGGAATGCCTTCCTACGGATACTGGGGGATACCCTCCCACCGATAAACTCATCTTT.

This clone was seen only a few times. V is TRDV1 and J is TRDJ1; weak D call: TRDD3 (6 bases). V lost 3 bases and J 5 bases, leaving 16 bases between the germline ends. CDR1 is TSWWSYY and CDR2 is QGS in the germline V gene. The CDR3 totals 15 residues. The CDR3 DNA reads as TGTGCTCTTGGGGAGGGGTTACCGGGGGAGGATAAACTCATCTTT. Its translation: CALGEGLPGEDKLIF.

The J gene is TRDJ1, the V gene TRDV1, with D possibly being TRDD2 (5 bases). V lost 2 bases and J lost 2, with 15 bases in between. CDR1 and CDR2 from the germline V gene are TSWWSYY and QGS. The CDR3 sequence is 16 residues long. CDR3 protein: CALGEGPSPGTDKLIF. The CDR3, as DNA: TGTGCTCTTGGGGAAGGCCCTTCTCCGGGGACCGATAAACTCATCTTT.

The chain carries TRDV1 and TRDJ1; TRDD3 agrees at 12 bases. Germline V gene lookup returns CDR1 TSWWSYY and CDR2 QGS. J gave up 0 bases and V 3 bases, and 17 bases lay outside the gene matches. The CDR3 is 21 residues long. The CDR3 loop is CALGDTSGKDWGIHDTDKLIF. The CDR3 DNA reads as TGTGCTCTTGGGGATACTTCGGGAAAGGACTGGGGGATACACGACACCGATAAACTCATCTTT.

The table lists this clone with a few counts. The chain links TRDV1 to TRDJ1; the D gene is possibly TRDD2 (5 bases). The CDR3 consists of 22 residues. Trimming took 0 bases from V and 3 from J, leaving 32 bases between them. In germline, CDR1 is TSWWSYY, CDR2 QGS. In nucleotides, the CDR3 is TGTGCTCTTGGGGAACTATATTCCCCCCGGCGTAGGGGCGCTTCCGACGCCGATAAACTCATCTTT. It yields the protein CALGELYSPRRRGASDADKLIF.

The chain uses TRDV1 and TRDJ1, with no clear D. Between the trimmed V and J ends, which lost 5 bases and 1 base, there was a span of 8 bases. CDR3 length equals 13 residues. CDR1 TSWWSYY and CDR2 QGS come from the germline V gene. The chain's CDR3 is CALGKRCTDKLIF. The CDR3 nucleotides read TGTGCTCTTGGGAAACGGTGCACCGATAAACTCATCTTT.

The rearrangement uses TRDV1 and TRDJ1, with TRDD3 identical over 7 bases. The CDR3 runs to 16 residues. Germline V lookup: CDR1 TSWWSYY, CDR2 QGS. Germline trimming cut 0 bases from V and 7 bases from J; bases unmatched to any gene: 11. The CDR3 is CALGELRGGSGGKLIF. CDR3 sequence (DNA): TGTGCTCTTGGGGAACTCAGGGGGGGATCGGGAGGTAAACTCATCTTT.

The V and J genes are TRDV1 and TRDJ1, with 9 bases aligning to TRDD3. Germline V gene sequence: CDR1 TSWWSYY, CDR2 QGS. Trimming took 6 bases from V and 8 from J; bases not matched to a gene: 13. This CDR3 comprises 15 residues. CDR3 sequence (DNA): TGTGCTCTTGGCACCTCCTCCACTACTGGGGGAAAACTCATCTTT. Protein product: CALGTSSTTGGKLIF.

This clone was detected a few times. The chain links TRDV1 to TRDJ1, with TRDD3 matching over 13 bases. Trimming cost V 7 bases and J 6 bases; bases outside gene matches: 11. The germline gives CDR1 TSWWSYY, CDR2 QGS. The CDR3 extends over 16 amino acids. The CDR3 DNA is TGTGCTCTTGCCTTCCATACTGGGGGATACGTTCATAAACTCATCTTT. Translated: CALAFHTGGYVHKLIF.

This clone was counted between two and nine times. The chain is built from TRDV1 and TRDJ1; 9 nucleotides agree with TRDD2. Germline V lookup: CDR1 TSWWSYY, CDR2 QGS. The CDR3 is made up of 19 amino acids. V shed 4 bases, J shed 1 base, and the junction held 16 bases outside the gene matches. Here the CDR3 DNA reads TGTGCTCTTGGGGCGCCTTCCTACGCAGGGGGACCATTCACCGATAAACTCATCTTT. Its translation: CALGAPSYAGGPFTDKLIF.

This clone is deemed medium-sized. This sequence joins TRDV2 and TRDJ1; 10 positions agree with TRDD3. V lost 4 bases and J lost 2; bases outside the gene matches: 3. CDR3 length: 14 amino acids. Looked up from germline, CDR1 is GEAIGNYY and CDR2 is EKD. The CDR3 DNA reads as TGTGCCTGTGATTACTGGGGGATGACCGATAAACTCATCTTT. This sequence encodes CACDYWGMTDKLIF.

This chain uses TRDV1 with TRDJ1, with 8 positions matching TRDD3. The V gene end was trimmed by 8 bases and the J gene end by 0 bases; junction bases not matched to a gene: 20. Germline V gene sequence: CDR1 TSWWSYY, CDR2 QGS. This CDR3 is 19 amino acids long. The CDR3 here is CALSSRLILLGANTDKLIF. CDR3 DNA sequence: TGTGCTCTTTCTTCCCGCCTTATCCTACTGGGGGCAAACACCGATAAACTCATCTTT.

This clone occurred a few times. This sequence joins TRDV2 and TRDJ1; 12 bases line up with TRDD3. V gave up 3 bases and J gave up 0 bases; unmatched junction bases: 16. The CDR3 is 20 residues long. Germline CDR1 and CDR2: GEAIGNYY and EKD. CDR3 DNA sequence: TGTGCCTGTGACGTCCCTTGTACTGGGGGATACCATTACTACACCGATAAACTCATCTTT. Protein: CACDVPCTGGYHYYTDKLIF.

This clone has a handful of counts. V and J are TRDV1 and TRDJ1; no reliable D call. V lost 0 bases, J lost 11 bases, and 16 bases lay in between. The CDR3 covers 14 residues. Germline CDR1 is TSWWSYY and CDR2 is QGS. For the CDR3, the DNA is TGTGCTCTTGGGGAACTGGGGCTCCCGACGATGCTCATCTTT. This codes for CALGELGLPTMLIF.

This clone was seen more than once but under ten times. At one end, the junction sequence differs from germline, possibly due to a read error. The same CDR3 arises from other DNA sequences in this sample as well. The chain carries TRDV1 and TRDJ1; 8 bases match TRDD3. This CDR3 spans 17 amino acids. Germline V gene sequence: CDR1 TSWWSYY, CDR2 QGS. DNA of the CDR3: TGTGCTCTTGGAGAACAAGGGGATACATGTTACACCGATAAACTCATCTTT. Translating gives CALGEQGDTCYTDKLIF.

The chain combines TRDV1 with TRDJ1; 7 bases agree with TRDD3. The CDR3 is made up of 21 amino acids. In germline, CDR1 is TSWWSYY, CDR2 QGS. Losses at the gene ends were 0 bases for V and 2 bases for J; bases not matched to a gene: 21. The CDR3 sequence is CALGELKHSPGGLGWTDKLIF. In nucleotides, the CDR3 is TGTGCTCTTGGGGAACTAAAACACTCACCAGGGGGATTGGGCTGGACCGATAAACTCATCTTT.

This clone has a single count. The rearrangement uses TRDV1 and TRDJ1; D may be TRDD2 (6 bases). CDR1 is TSWWSYY and CDR2 is QGS in the germline V gene. The ends were cut back, 0 bases at V and 9 bases at J, with 32 bases in the middle. This CDR3 has 20 residues. The CDR3 DNA reads as TGTGCTCTTGGGGAACTAGCGGGACCCTTCCCCACCCTTACGGGGGTAGAACTCATCTTT. This encodes CALGELAGPFPTLTGVELIF.

This chain connects TRDV1 to TRDJ1; D may be TRDD3 (6 bases). The germline V and J ends were trimmed by 0 bases and 2 bases, with 19 bases remaining between them. The V gene's germline CDR1 is TSWWSYY and CDR2 QGS. The CDR3 loop spans 18 amino acids. The CDR3 coding sequence is TGTGCTCTTGGGGAACTACCTGCTATTCCGCTGGGGACCGATAAACTCATCTTT. Protein: CALGELPAIPLGTDKLIF.

The sample holds a few counts of this clone. The chain combines TRDV1 with TRDJ1, with TRDD3 identical over 7 bases. CDR3 length equals 17 residues. Trimming at V came to 2 bases and at J to 2 bases, leaving 11 bases not matched to a gene. Germline V gives CDR1 TSWWSYY, CDR2 QGS. CDR3 in DNA: TGTGCTCTTGGGGAATTCGGTACGGGGGGATTTACCGATAAACTCATCTTT. It encodes CALGEFGTGGFTDKLIF.

This clone was observed a single time. The chain is built from TRDV1 and TRDJ1, with 11 bases fitting TRDD3. V was clipped by 0 bases and J by 3 bases; unmatched bases: 27. The CDR3 sequence is 24 residues long. Germline V gene lookup returns CDR1 TSWWSYY and CDR2 QGS. The CDR3 is CALGELEMPSYFYWGIDNSDKLIF. The CDR3 nucleotides read TGTGCTCTTGGGGAACTTGAAATGCCTTCCTACTTCTACTGGGGGATAGATAACTCCGATAAACTCATCTTT.